The next 24 T cell receptor beta chains were all read from a single sample in a study of radiotherapy plus CTLA-4 blockade in lung cancer. The repertoire was sequenced with immunoSEQ multiplex PCR; TCRdb's copy has only in-frame clones and lacks some. Among 50,000 to 70,000 clones listed, around four fifths were seen once. This sample comprised peripheral blood, obtained from a patient treated with radiotherapy plus ipilimumab. These receptors all stem from a human donor with non-small cell lung cancer who had a partial response to radiotherapy plus ipilimumab.

This chain links TRBV25-1 with TRBJ1-2; D is undetermined. Between the trimmed V and J ends, which lost 5 bases and 8 bases, there was a span of 21 bases. The CDR3 totals 15 residues. CDR1 is MGHDK and CDR2 is SYGVNS in the germline V gene. In DNA form, the CDR3 reads TGTGCCAGCAGTCGCGAAGGAGCGGGATGGAACGGCTACACCTTC. It is translated as CASSREGAGWNGYTF.

The chain combines TRBV5-1 with TRBJ2-7; tentative D call: TRBD1 (5 bases). Germline V gives CDR1 SGHRS, CDR2 YFSETQ. The CDR3 contains 15 residues. V lost 0 bases to trimming and J lost 0 bases, with 10 bases between them. CDR3 bases: TGCGCCAGCAGCTTGGCCTTGACAGTCTCCTACGAGCAGTACTTC. It translates to CASSLALTVSYEQYF.

This rearrangement joins TRBV5-1 to TRBJ2-7, with 10 positions matching TRBD2. Germline assignment: CDR1 SGHRS and CDR2 YFSETQ. The CDR3 length is 15 residues. J lost 4 bases, V lost 4 bases, and 8 bases had no gene match. This CDR3 reads CASSPLAGNLYEQYF. The CDR3 nucleotides read TGCGCCAGCAGCCCACTAGCGGGGAACCTTTACGAGCAGTACTTC.

The J gene is TRBJ1-5, the V gene TRBV28; D not resolved. V was shortened by 5 bases and J by 9 bases, with 11 bases between the two germline ends. The CDR3 totals 12 residues. CDR1 and CDR2 from the germline V gene are MDHEN and SYDVKM. CDR3 coding DNA: TGTGCCAGCAGTCCCCCTAATGTGCCCCAGCATTTT. This encodes CASSPPNVPQHF.

The genes are TRBV6-5 and TRBJ1-2; 11 nucleotides agree with TRBD1. The ends lost 6 bases at V and 2 bases at J; junction bases unmatched: 5. The CDR3 sequence is 15 residues long. CDR1 and CDR2 from the germline V gene are MNHEY and SVGAGI. The CDR3 loop reads CASRGGDRGNYGYTF. DNA of the CDR3: TGTGCCAGCAGGGGAGGGGACAGGGGGAACTATGGCTACACCTTC.

CDR3 residues: CASSIVGAGTEAFF. CDR3 nucleotides: TGTGCCAGTAGTATAGTAGGGGCCGGCACTGAAGCTTTCTTT. V gene TRBV19 combines with J gene TRBJ1-1; possible D gene TRBD1, 5 bases. Germline V CDR1 and CDR2: LNHDA, SQIVND (reference sequence). Trimming shortened V by 1 base and J by 4 bases, and 10 bases separated the two germline ends. The CDR3 contains 14 residues.

The chain employs TRBV5-1 and TRBJ2-7; 7 bases map to TRBD2. J gave up 6 bases and V 3 bases, and 12 bases lay outside the gene matches. The CDR3 sequence is 15 residues long. CDR1 and CDR2 from the germline V gene are SGHRS and YFSETQ. The DNA for the CDR3 is TGCGCCAGCAGCTCTCGGGCGGGGGTGGTGGGCGAGCAGTACTTC. It codes for CASSSRAGVVGEQYF.

The rearrangement uses TRBV28 and TRBJ1-1, with no clear D. Germline V CDR1 and CDR2: MDHEN, SYDVKM. Trimming left V 10 bases short and J 4 bases short, with 13 bases between. CDR3 length equals 12 residues. As DNA, the CDR3 is TGTGCCATCGAAACAAGGAGCACTGAAGCTTTCTTT. It yields the protein CAIETRSTEAFF.

The chain employs TRBV7-6 and TRBJ2-3; 10 positions match TRBD2. The germline gives CDR1 SGHVS, CDR2 FNYEAQ. The CDR3 runs 16 residues. J was trimmed by 0 bases and V by 1 base; bases with no gene match: 1. The DNA for the CDR3 is TGTGCCAGCAGCTTAGGGACTAGCGGTAGCACAGATACGCAGTATTTT. Translation: CASSLGTSGSTDTQYF.

This clone was recorded only once. The chain couples TRBV5-4 to TRBJ2-6; D remains unclear. CDR1 is SGHNT, CDR2 YYREEE, per germline (reference sequence). Trimming removed 5 bases at V and 3 bases at J, with 12 bases between. This CDR3 region has 15 residues. The CDR3 DNA reads TGTGCCAGCAGTTCCGAGCCTTATGGGGCCAACGTCCTGACTTTC. Translating gives CASSSEPYGANVLTF. Combining the CDR3 with reference TRBV5-4 and TRBJ2-6 gives the whole variable domain ETGVTQSPTHLIKTRGQQVTLRCSSQSGHNTVSWYQQALGQGPQFIFQYYREEENGRGNFPPRFSGLQFPNYSSELNVNALELDDSALYLCASSSEPYGANVLTFGAGSRLTVL.

The rearrangement joins TRBV30 to TRBJ1-2; possibly TRBD1 for D (6 bases). The CDR3 is 17 amino acids. The V end was cut by 0 bases, the J end by 0 bases, with 17 bases between. Germline assignment: CDR1 GTSNPN and CDR2 SVGIG (reference sequence). The CDR3 nucleotides read TGTGCCTGGAGTGTACGACAGGAGGTTTATCCTAACTATGGCTACACCTTC. Amino acid sequence: CAWSVRQEVYPNYGYTF.

This clone is judged medium-sized (0.01 to 0.1%). The gene calls are TRBV7-9 and TRBJ1-1, with a tentative D call TRBD1 (6 bases). Germline loops: CDR1 SEHNR, CDR2 FQNEAQ (reference sequence). This CDR3 comprises 14 residues. Trimming removed 3 bases at V and 4 bases at J, with 12 bases between. CDR3 DNA sequence: TGTGCCAGCAGCTTGGACACAGGGTCCACTGAAGCTTTCTTT. Translating gives CASSLDTGSTEAFF.

The J gene is TRBJ1-3, the V gene TRBV5-8; 8 positions agree with TRBD1. Trimming took 1 base from V and 4 from J; bases not matched to a gene: 4. CDR1 is SGHTS and CDR2 is YDEGEE in the germline V gene. The CDR3 runs 15 residues. The CDR3 DNA sequence: TGTGCCAGCAGCTTGATTACAGGGGGAGGAAACACCATATATTTT. Translated: CASSLITGGGNTIYF.

The chain recombines TRBV6-5 with TRBJ1-1; possible D gene TRBD1, 6 bases. This CDR3 region has 14 residues. The germline V and J ends were trimmed by 6 bases and 0 bases, with 11 bases remaining between them. Germline V gives CDR1 MNHEY, CDR2 SVGAGI. CDR3 DNA: TGTGCCAGCAGCCACGGACAGCTGAACACTGAAGCTTTCTTT. Translation gives CASSHGQLNTEAFF.

The genes are TRBV19 and TRBJ2-6, with 12 bases fitting TRBD1. The CDR3 runs to 17 residues. The V gene's germline CDR1 is LNHDA and CDR2 SQIVND (reference sequence). V shed 4 bases and J 4 bases; nucleotides not matched to a gene: 5. The CDR3, as DNA: TGTGCCAGTAGTAACCGGGACAGGGGGCGGGGGGCCAACGTCCTGACTTTC. This gives the protein CASSNRDRGRGANVLTF.

In this sample, this clone is medium-sized (0.01 to 0.1%). The chain employs TRBV5-8 and TRBJ1-2; possibly TRBD1 for D (5 bases). Per the germline V gene, CDR1 is SGHTS and CDR2 is YDEGEE. The CDR3 is 14 amino acids. Trimming removed 9 bases at V and 8 bases at J, with 23 bases between. The CDR3 region has the DNA TGTGCCATTAAATCGCCGTCGGGGGAATACGGCTACACCTTC. It is translated as CAIKSPSGEYGYTF.

This chain links TRBV5-8 with TRBJ1-6; D is perhaps TRBD1 (5 bases). V was shortened by 0 bases and J by 11 bases, with 15 bases between the two germline ends. Germline CDR1 reads SGHTS; CDR2 reads YDEGEE. The CDR3 sequence is 15 residues long. The CDR3 here is CASSLAGKGSPPLHF. CDR3 DNA: TGTGCCAGCAGCTTGGCAGGAAAGGGGTCTCCACCCCTCCACTTT.

This chain links TRBV7-9 with TRBJ1-2; D remains unclear. The CDR3 runs to 13 residues. Deletions cut 6 bases from V and 0 bases from J, with 8 bases between. The germline CDR1 and CDR2 sequences are SEHNR and FQNEAQ (reference sequence). The CDR3 here is CASREGANYGYTF. The CDR3 DNA reads as TGTGCCAGCAGGGAGGGTGCTAACTATGGCTACACCTTC.

The sample holds a few counts of this clone. The CDR3 DNA reads TGCAGCGCCTCGTTCGGGGCAGATACGCAGTATTTT. It yields the protein CSASFGADTQYF. This chain joins TRBV29-1 and TRBJ2-3; TRBD2 might be the D (5 bases). Trimming left V 7 bases short and J 4 bases short, with 12 bases between. The CDR3 extends over 12 amino acids. Per germline, CDR1 SQVTM and CDR2 ANQGSEA.

The chain joins TRBV5-1 to TRBJ2-2; D ambiguous. Germline CDR1 SGHRS, CDR2 YFSETQ. V lost 4 bases to trimming and J lost 1 base, with 5 bases between them. CDR3 size: 13 residues. The CDR3 bases are TGCGCCAGCAGCCCAGAGAACACCGGGGAGCTGTTTTTT. It encodes CASSPENTGELFF. Full variable domain (remainder filled in from reference TRBV5-1 and TRBJ2-2): KAGVTQTPRYLIKTRGQQVTLSCSPISGHRSVSWYQQTPGQGLQFLFEYFSETQRNKGNFPGRFSGRQFSNSRSEMNVSTLELGDSALYLCASSPENTGELFFGEGSRLTVL.

The rearrangement joins TRBV6-8 to TRBJ2-7; D is possibly TRBD2 (5 bases). The germline CDR1 and CDR2 sequences are MNHGY and SAAAGT. The CDR3 sequence is 15 residues long. V gave up 6 bases and J gave up 2 bases, with 17 bases separating them. The CDR3 DNA reads as TGTGCCAGCAGAACAAAGAGGACTGCGACCTACGAGCAGTACTTC. Its translation: CASRTKRTATYEQYF.

This clone has more than one count but fewer than ten. This CDR3 reads CASSRRSNEKLFF. The CDR3 DNA follows: TGTGCCAGCAGCAGGCGCTCTAATGAAAAACTGTTTTTT. The rearrangement links TRBV27 to TRBJ1-4; D unclear. The germline V and J ends were trimmed by 6 bases and 3 bases, with 8 bases remaining between them. The CDR3 extends over 13 amino acids. CDR1 is MNHEY, CDR2 SMNVEV, per germline (reference sequence).

On this clone: Additional DNA sequences in this sample encode the identical CDR3. The CDR3 sequence is CASSPGQLNTEAFF. The CDR3 nucleotides are TGTGCCAGCAGCCCGGGACAACTGAACACTGAAGCTTTCTTT. V gene TRBV9 combines with J gene TRBJ1-1, with a weak D call TRBD1 (6 bases). From germline, CDR1 is SGDLS and CDR2 YYNGEE. The CDR3 has 14 amino acids. Deletions cut 4 bases from V and 0 bases from J, with 10 bases between.

The V call is TRBV30, the J call TRBJ1-5; D call uncertain. Germline CDR1 reads GTSNPN; CDR2 reads SVGIG (reference sequence). The CDR3 runs to 14 residues. V was trimmed by 1 base and J by 0 bases, leaving 7 bases between them. The CDR3 protein is CAWSALYSNQPQHF. The CDR3 region has the DNA TGTGCCTGGAGTGCCCTTTATAGCAATCAGCCCCAGCATTTT.